This TCR beta chain was identified during a study of identical twins. One entry per CDR3 protein, called by TCRdb with MiXCR from the 5' RACE reads. Of about 250,000 distinct CDR3 sequences listed, approximately 8% were seen once; the top ten hold under 6.5%. CDR1 and CDR2 from the germline V gene are SGHVS and FQNEAQ. V dropped 0 bases and J dropped 3 bases, with 15 bases sitting between them. CDR3 length equals 16 residues. This clonotype was observed a few times. Another study also made use of these data, one on yellow fever vaccine responses in identical twins.

The V and J genes are TRBV7-8 and TRBJ2-7, with D possibly being TRBD1 or TRBD2 (7 bases each). This clonotype originated in a woman aged 18-35 years in good health. Sequenced material: CD8+ T cells sorted from blood. CDR3 coding DNA: TGTGCCAGCAGCTTAGCGCACAGGGGAGGGCTCTACGAGCAGTACTTC. This sequence encodes CASSLAHRGGLYEQYF.